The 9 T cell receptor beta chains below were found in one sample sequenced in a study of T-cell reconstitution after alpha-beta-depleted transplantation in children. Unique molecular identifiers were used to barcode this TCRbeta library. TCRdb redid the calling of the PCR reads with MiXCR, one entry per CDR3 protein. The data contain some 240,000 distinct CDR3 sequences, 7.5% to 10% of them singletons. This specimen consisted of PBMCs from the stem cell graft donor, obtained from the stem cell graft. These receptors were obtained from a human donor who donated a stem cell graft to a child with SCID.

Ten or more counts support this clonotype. CDR3 amino acids: CSAVDAGGTDTQYF. The CDR3 nucleotides read TGCAGTGCTGTTGATGCGGGGGGCACAGATACGCAGTATTTT. The V and J genes are TRBV20-1 and TRBJ2-3; 7 bases map to TRBD2. The length of the CDR3 is 14 residues. CDR1 and CDR2 (germline): DFQATT, SNEGSKA (reference sequence). Trimming took 5 bases from V and 1 from J; bases not matched to a gene: 6.

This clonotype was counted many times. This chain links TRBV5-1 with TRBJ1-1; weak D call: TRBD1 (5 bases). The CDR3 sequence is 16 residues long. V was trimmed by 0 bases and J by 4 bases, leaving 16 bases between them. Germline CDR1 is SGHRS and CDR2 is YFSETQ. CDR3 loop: CASSLGSGGGGTEAFF. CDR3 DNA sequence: TGCGCCAGCAGCTTGGGATCGGGGGGGGGAGGCACTGAAGCTTTCTTT.

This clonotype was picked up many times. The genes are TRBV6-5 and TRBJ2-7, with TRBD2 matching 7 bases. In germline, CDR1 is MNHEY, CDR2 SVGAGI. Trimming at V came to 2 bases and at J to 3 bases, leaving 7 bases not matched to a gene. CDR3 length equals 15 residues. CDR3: CASSYTWGGGYEQYF. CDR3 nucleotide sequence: TGTGCCAGCAGTTACACCTGGGGGGGTGGCTACGAGCAGTACTTC.

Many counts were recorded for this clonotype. The CDR3 DNA sequence: TGCAGTGCTAGAGGGTCTGCGGGGCCGAACACCGGGGAGCTGTTTTTT. Translated, it gives CSARGSAGPNTGELFF. The V gene is TRBV20-1, the J gene TRBJ2-2, with a possible D match to TRBD2 (6 bases). This CDR3 has 16 amino acids. CDR1 and CDR2 from the germline V gene are DFQATT and SNEGSKA (reference sequence). With 1 base removed from V and 0 bases from J, the gap between germline ends came to 12 bases.

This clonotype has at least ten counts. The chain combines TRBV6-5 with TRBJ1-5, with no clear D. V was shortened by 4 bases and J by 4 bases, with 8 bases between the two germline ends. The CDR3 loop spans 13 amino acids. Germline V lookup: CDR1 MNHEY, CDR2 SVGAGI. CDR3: CASSSTPNQPQHF. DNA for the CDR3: TGTGCCAGCAGTTCCACCCCTAATCAGCCCCAGCATTTT.

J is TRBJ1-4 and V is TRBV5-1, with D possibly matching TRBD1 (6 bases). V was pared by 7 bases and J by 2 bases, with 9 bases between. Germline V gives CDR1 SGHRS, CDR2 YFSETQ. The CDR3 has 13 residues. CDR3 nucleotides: TGCGCCAGCGGAACAGGGACTAATGAAAAACTGTTTTTT. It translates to CASGTGTNEKLFF.

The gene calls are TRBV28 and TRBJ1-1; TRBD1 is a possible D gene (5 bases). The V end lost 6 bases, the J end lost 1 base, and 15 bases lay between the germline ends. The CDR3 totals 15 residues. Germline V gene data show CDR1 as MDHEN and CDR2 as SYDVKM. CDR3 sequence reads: CASSPFHGGNTEAFF. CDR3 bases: TGTGCCAGCAGCCCATTTCATGGGGGGAACACTGAAGCTTTCTTT.

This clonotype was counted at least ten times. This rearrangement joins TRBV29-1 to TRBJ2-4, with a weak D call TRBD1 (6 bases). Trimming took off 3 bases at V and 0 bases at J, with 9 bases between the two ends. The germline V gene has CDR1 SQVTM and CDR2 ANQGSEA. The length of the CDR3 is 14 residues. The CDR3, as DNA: TGCAGCGTTGACGTCAGGGGAGCCAAAAACATTCAGTACTTC. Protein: CSVDVRGAKNIQYF. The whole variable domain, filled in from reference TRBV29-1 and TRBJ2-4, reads SAVISQKPSRDICQRGTSLTIQCQVDSQVTMMFWYRQQPGQSLTLIATANQGSEATYESGFVIDKFPISRPNLTFSTLTVSNMSPEDSSIYLCSVDVRGAKNIQYFGAGTRLSVL.

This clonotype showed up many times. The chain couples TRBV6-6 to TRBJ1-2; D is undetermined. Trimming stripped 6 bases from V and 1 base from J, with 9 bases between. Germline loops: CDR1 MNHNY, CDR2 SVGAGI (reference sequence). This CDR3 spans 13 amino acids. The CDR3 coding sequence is TGTGCCAGCAGCCCCGACCTTAACTATGGCTACACCTTC. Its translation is CASSPDLNYGYTF.